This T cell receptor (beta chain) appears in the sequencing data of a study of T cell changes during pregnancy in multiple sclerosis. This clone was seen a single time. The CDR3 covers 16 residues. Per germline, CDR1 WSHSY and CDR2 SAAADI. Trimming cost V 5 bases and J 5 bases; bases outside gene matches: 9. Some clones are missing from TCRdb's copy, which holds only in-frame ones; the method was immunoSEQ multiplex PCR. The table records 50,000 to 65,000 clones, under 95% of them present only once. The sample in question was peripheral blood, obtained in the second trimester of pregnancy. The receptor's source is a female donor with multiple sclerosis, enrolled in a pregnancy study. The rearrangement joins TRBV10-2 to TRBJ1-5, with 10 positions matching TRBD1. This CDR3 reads CASSRGETGGDQPQHF. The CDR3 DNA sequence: TGCGCCAGCAGTCGGGGGGAGACAGGGGGCGATCAGCCCCAGCATTTT.